These T cell receptor beta chains were read from a single sample in a study of regulatory T cells in long-lasting Graves disease. TCRdb recomputed calls from the multiplex PCR reads with MiXCR, one row per CDR3 protein. The table has about 310,000 distinct CDR3 sequences, approximately 20% seen once; the top ten hold more than 30%. This specimen was peripheral blood mononuclear cells (PBMCs), taken at new diagnosis, from a patient treated with antithyroid drugs. These receptors were collected from a female donor with Graves disease. Both conserved end residues are part of each CDR3. Each record gives: V gene, J gene, CDR3 length, clone size, D gene, CDR3 protein, CDR3 DNA. A D gene is named only where the DNA matches it firmly. Only part of the rows carry a size: once, few, many, or a class if the clone is expanded.

>TRBV5-5|TRBJ2-7|14|many|.
CASSLIHLSYEQYF
TGTGCCAGCAGCTTGATACACCTCTCCTACGAGCAGTACTTC
>TRBV12-3/TRBV12-4|TRBJ2-5|14|many|.
CASKDGGTRETQYF
TGTGCCAGCAAGGACGGAGGGACGAGGGAGACCCAGTACTTC
>TRBV11-3|TRBJ2-2|17|many|.
CASSLQVVLARPGELFF
TGTGCCAGCAGCTTGCAGGTGGTACTAGCCCGTCCCGGGGAGCTGTTTTTT
>TRBV6-1|TRBJ1-1|15|many|.
CASSKGLYSGTEAFF
TGTGCCAGCAGTAAGGGGCTCTACTCGGGCACTGAAGCTTTCTTT
>TRBV30|TRBJ1-1|15|many|.
CAWSVLRGRNTEAFF
TGTGCCTGGAGTGTACTGCGGGGCCGAAACACTGAAGCTTTCTTT
>TRBV7-2|TRBJ2-1|15|many|.
CASSLAWSSYNEQFF
TGTGCCAGCAGCTTAGCATGGAGCTCCTACAATGAGCAGTTCTTC
>TRBV2|TRBJ2-5|17|many|TRBD1
CASRRGGLGGQAETQYF
TGTGCCAGCAGAAGAGGGGGCCTGGGTGGACAGGCGGAGACCCAGTACTTC
>TRBV12-3/TRBV12-4|TRBJ2-2|14|many|.
CASSETGYTGELFF
TGTGCCAGCAGTGAGACAGGTTATACCGGGGAGCTGTTTTTT
>TRBV19|TRBJ1-1|15|many|.
CASRTQDTGNTEAFF
TGTGCCAGTAGAACTCAGGACACAGGGAACACTGAAGCTTTCTTT
>TRBV6-1|TRBJ1-1|13|many|.
CASGKTMDTEAFF
TGTGCCAGCGGGAAGACGATGGACACTGAAGCTTTCTTT
>TRBV19|TRBJ2-6|17|many|TRBD2
CASRRAGVGSGANVLTF
TGTGCCAGTAGACGAGCGGGAGTTGGATCTGGGGCCAACGTCCTGACTTTC
>TRBV24-1|TRBJ2-1|18|.|TRBD2
CATSDTWTSGSPYNEQFF
TGTGCCACCAGTGACACCTGGACTAGCGGGAGTCCCTACAATGAGCAGTTCTTC
>TRBV6-4|TRBJ2-7|15|many|.
CASSRGTGIYYEQYF
TGTGCCTCCTCGAGGGGAACCGGGATCTACTACGAGCAGTACTTC
>TRBV27|TRBJ2-1|15|many|.
CASSPYGQIHGEQFF
TGTGCCAGCAGTCCCTACGGACAGATCCATGGTGAGCAGTTCTTC